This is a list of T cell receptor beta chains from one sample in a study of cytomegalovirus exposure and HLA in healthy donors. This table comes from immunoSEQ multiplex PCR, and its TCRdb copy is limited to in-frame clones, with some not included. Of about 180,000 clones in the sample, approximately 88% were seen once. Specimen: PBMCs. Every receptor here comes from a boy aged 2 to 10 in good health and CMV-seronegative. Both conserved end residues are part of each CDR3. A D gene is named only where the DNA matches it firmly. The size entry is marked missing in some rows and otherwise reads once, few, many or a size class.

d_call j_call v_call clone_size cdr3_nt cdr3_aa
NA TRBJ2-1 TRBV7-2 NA TGTGCCAGCACCTCAGAAGGGGGGGCGTGTGAGCAGTTCTTC CASTSEGGACEQFF
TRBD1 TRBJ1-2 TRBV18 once TGTGCCAGCTCACCCGGGACAGGGGTACCTGGCTACACCTTC CASSPGTGVPGYTF
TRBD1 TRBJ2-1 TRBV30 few TGTGCCTGGAGTGTACCGCGGGACAGGGATGTAAATGAGCAGTTCTTC CAWSVPRDRDVNEQFF
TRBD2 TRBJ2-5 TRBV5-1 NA TGCGCCAGCAGCGAGGGGACTAGCGGGGTCCAAGAGACCCAGTACTTC CASSEGTSGVQETQYF
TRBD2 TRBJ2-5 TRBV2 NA TGTGCCAGCAAGGGATATACTAGCGGGGCCCAAGAGACCCAGTACTTC CASKGYTSGAQETQYF
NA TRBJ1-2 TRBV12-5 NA TGTGCTAGTGGTTTGGCCCCCGGGGGACACTATGGCTACACCTTC CASGLAPGGHYGYTF
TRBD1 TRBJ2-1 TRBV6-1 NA TGTGCCAGCAGTGCCTACCAGGGGGCAGGGGGTTTCCCCTACAATGAGCAGTTCTTC CASSAYQGAGGFPYNEQFF
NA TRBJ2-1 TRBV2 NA TGTGCCAGCAGTGTGACTAACCCCTACAATGAGCAGTTCTTC CASSVTNPYNEQFF
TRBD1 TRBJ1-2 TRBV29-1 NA TGCAGCGTCCCCGGGACAGCCTATGGCTACACCTTC CSVPGTAYGYTF
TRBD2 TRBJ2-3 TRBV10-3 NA TGTGCCATCAGTGGGACTAGCGGCTCTAGCACAGATACGCAGTATTTT CAISGTSGSSTDTQYF
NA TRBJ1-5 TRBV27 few TGTGCCAGCAGTTTCCAGGGCCAGCCCCAGCATTTT CASSFQGQPQHF
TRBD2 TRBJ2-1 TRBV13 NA TGTGCCAGCAGCTTAAGGGGACTAGCGGTTTACAATGAGCAGTTCTTC CASSLRGLAVYNEQFF
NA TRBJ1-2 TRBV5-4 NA TGTGCCAGCAGCTTGGGAGGAGCTAACTATGGCTACACCTTC CASSLGGANYGYTF
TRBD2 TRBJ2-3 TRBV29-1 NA TGCAGCGCCGACACCCCGGCGGGGGTAGCCGCGCATACGCAGTATTTT CSADTPAGVAAHTQYF
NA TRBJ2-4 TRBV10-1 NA TGCGCCAGCCCCCCGGGGGTGCTAGCCAAAAACATTCAGTACTTC CASPPGVLAKNIQYF
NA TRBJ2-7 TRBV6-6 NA TGTGCCAGCAGTTACACGACTGAAACCTACGAGCAGTACTTC CASSYTTETYEQYF
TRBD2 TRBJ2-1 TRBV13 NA TGTGCCAGCAGCTTAGGGCTAAAGCGTAGCGGGAGGGCCGGGGAGCAGTTCTTC CASSLGLKRSGRAGEQFF
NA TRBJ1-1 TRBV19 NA TGTGCCAGCGATCTGAGCACTGAAGCTTTCTTT CASDLSTEAFF
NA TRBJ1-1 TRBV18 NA TGTGCCAGCCGAGGGGGTCCCAGAAACACTGAAGCTTTCTTT CASRGGPRNTEAFF
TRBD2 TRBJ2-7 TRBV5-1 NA TGCGCCAGCAGCGCCAGCGGGAGCGGGTTCGAGCAGTACTTC CASSASGSGFEQYF
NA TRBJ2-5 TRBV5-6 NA TGTGCCAGCAGCTTGGCGGTGGAGACCCAGTACTTC CASSLAVETQYF
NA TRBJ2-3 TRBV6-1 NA TGTGCCTCCCGACGGACAGGGAGGGCAGATACGCAGTATTTT CASRRTGRADTQYF
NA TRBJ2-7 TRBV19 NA TGTGCCAGTAGTAGTGGCCCGCGGGGGCTTAAAAGGGGCTACGAGCAGTACTTC CASSSGPRGLKRGYEQYF
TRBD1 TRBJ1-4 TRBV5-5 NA TGTGCCAGCAGCTTGGGACAGGGACCTGCAACTAATGAAAAACTGTTTTTT CASSLGQGPATNEKLFF
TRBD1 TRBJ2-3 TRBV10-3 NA TGTGCCATCAGTGAGTTGGGGACAGGGGGGCCAGATACGCAGTATTTT CAISELGTGGPDTQYF
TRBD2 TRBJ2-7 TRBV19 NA TGTGCCAGTAGTAGGCAGCGGGGCTCCTACGAGCAGTACTTC CASSRQRGSYEQYF
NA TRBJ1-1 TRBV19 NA TGTGCCAGTAGTATAGCAGGTCCAATGAACACTGAAGCTTTCTTT CASSIAGPMNTEAFF
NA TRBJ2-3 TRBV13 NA TGTGCCAGCAGCTATCAGTCTAGCTTCACAGATACGCAGTATTTT CASSYQSSFTDTQYF
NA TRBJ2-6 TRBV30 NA TGTGCCTGGAGTGTACGAGTGTTGATCTCTGGGGCCAACGTCCTGACTTTC CAWSVRVLISGANVLTF
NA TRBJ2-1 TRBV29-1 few TGCAGCGTTGAGTCGCGCAATGAGCAGTTCTTC CSVESRNEQFF
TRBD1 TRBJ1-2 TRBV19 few TGTGCCAGTAAGCGGGACAGGGGACGTCAGGATGGCTACACCTTC CASKRDRGRQDGYTF
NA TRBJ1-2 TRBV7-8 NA TGTGCCAGCAGCTTAGGAGGGTTAGGTGGCTACACCTTC CASSLGGLGGYTF
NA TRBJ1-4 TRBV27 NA TGTGCCAGCAGTTTAACCCCGACGGGAGATAATGAAAAACTGTTTTTT CASSLTPTGDNEKLFF
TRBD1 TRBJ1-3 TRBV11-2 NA TGTGCCAGCAGTCTGTTCCGTGGGACAGGGGCCTTCGGAAACACCATATATTTT CASSLFRGTGAFGNTIYF
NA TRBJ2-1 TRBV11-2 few TGTGCCAGCAGCGTTAACAGGGAAGACGAGCAGTTCTTC CASSVNREDEQFF
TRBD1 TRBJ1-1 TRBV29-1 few TGCAGCGTTGTAGGCGACAGGGGACTGAACACTGAAGCTTTCTTT CSVVGDRGLNTEAFF
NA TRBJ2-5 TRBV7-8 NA TGTGCCAGCAGCTTTACAGGGACCCAGTACTTC CASSFTGTQYF
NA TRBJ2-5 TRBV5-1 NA TGCGCCAGCAGCTATCCAACAGGGTCAGAGACCCAGTACTTC CASSYPTGSETQYF
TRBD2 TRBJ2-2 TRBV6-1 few TGTGCCAGCAGAATTAGCGGGGGGGGCACCGGGGAGCTGTTTTTT CASRISGGGTGELFF
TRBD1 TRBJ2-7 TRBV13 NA TGTGCCAGCAGCCCGGGACAGGGAGCCTACGAGCAGTACTTC CASSPGQGAYEQYF
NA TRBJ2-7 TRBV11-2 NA TGTGCCAGCAGCTTAGGCTTCTTAGGGGGTTCCTACGAGCAGTACTTC CASSLGFLGGSYEQYF
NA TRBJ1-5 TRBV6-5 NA TGTGCCAGCAGTCTAGACAGTAATAGCAATCAGCCCCAGCATTTT CASSLDSNSNQPQHF
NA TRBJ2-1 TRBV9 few TGTGCCAGCAGCGTAGCCAGCTTTCGGGGGTCGCTTCAGTTCTTC CASSVASFRGSLQFF
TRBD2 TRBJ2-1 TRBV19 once TGTGCCAGTAGTATTAAAGCGGGGGGGCAGAATGAGCAGTTCTTC CASSIKAGGQNEQFF
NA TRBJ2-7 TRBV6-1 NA TGTGCCAGCAGAGGGGAGACAGGCTCCTACGAGCAGTACTTC CASRGETGSYEQYF
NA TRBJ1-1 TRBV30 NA TGTGCCTGCAACGAGAGGGCCGGAGCTTTCTTT CACNERAGAFF
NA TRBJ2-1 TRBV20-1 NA TGCAGTGCTATCCTAAATGAGCAGTTCTTC CSAILNEQFF
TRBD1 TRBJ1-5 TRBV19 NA TGTGCCAGTAGTGACAAGGGGGCTGGCAATCAGCCCCAGCATTTT CASSDKGAGNQPQHF
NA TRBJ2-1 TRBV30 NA TGTGCCTGGAGTACAGGGGATGGGGGGACTAGGAACAATGAGCAGTTCTTC CAWSTGDGGTRNNEQFF
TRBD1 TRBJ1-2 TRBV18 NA TGTGCCAGCTCACCACGGGGACAGGGGAACTATGGCTACACCTTC CASSPRGQGNYGYTF
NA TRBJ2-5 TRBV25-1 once TGTGCCAGCAGTGAGGCTAGCGGAAGGGGGTTGCAAGAGACCCAGTACTTC CASSEASGRGLQETQYF
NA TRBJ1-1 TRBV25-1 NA TGTGCCAGCAGTGAAAAGGGGTTTGGGAACACTGAAGCTTTCTTT CASSEKGFGNTEAFF
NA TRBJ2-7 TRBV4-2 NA TGTGCCAGCAGCCAAGAGGGTACTCAGGGCACCCACGAGCAGTACTTC CASSQEGTQGTHEQYF
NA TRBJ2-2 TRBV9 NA TGTGCCAGCAGCCCGACGGGGGGCCGTGCCGGGGAGCTGTTTTTT CASSPTGGRAGELFF
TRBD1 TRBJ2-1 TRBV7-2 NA TGTGCCAGCAGCAACCCTCGATGGACAGGTACTGTGCACAATGAGCAGTTCTTC CASSNPRWTGTVHNEQFF
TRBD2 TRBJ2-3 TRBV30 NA TGTGCCTGGAGCCCCCTCTGGTCCTGGCGGGAGGGTATTAGCACAGATACGCAGTATTTT CAWSPLWSWREGISTDTQYF
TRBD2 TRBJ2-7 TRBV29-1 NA TGCAGCGTTGAAGGGCCTAGCGGGAGCCACGAGCAGTACTTC CSVEGPSGSHEQYF
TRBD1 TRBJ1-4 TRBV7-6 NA TGTGCCAGCAGCGGACAGGATGAAAAACTGTTTTTT CASSGQDEKLFF
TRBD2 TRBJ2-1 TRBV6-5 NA TGTGCCAGCAGCCTCCTGGGACTAGAGCACAATGAGCAGTTCTTC CASSLLGLEHNEQFF